This T cell receptor (beta chain) stems from a study of CD8 T cells in Susac syndrome. The CDR3 sequence is 12 residues long. Germline values: CDR1 MGHDK, CDR2 SYGVNS. The V gene end was trimmed by 7 bases and the J gene end by 5 bases; junction bases not matched to a gene: 4. It was with random hexamers that 0.5 to 1 ug RNA was reverse transcribed. TCRdb re-analysed the immunoSEQ multiplex PCR reads in MiXCR, keeping a single row per CDR3 protein. The sample consists of some 150,000 distinct CDR3 sequences, over 95% of them appearing once. The V gene is TRBV25-1, the J gene TRBJ1-2; 7 bases are shared with TRBD1. The sequencing input was CD8+ T cells from PBMCs. The TCR sequence derives from a human donor with multiple sclerosis. CDR3 loop: CASTTGVYGYTF. CDR3 coding DNA: TGTGCCAGCACCACAGGGGTGTATGGCTACACCTTC.